The clone carrying this T cell receptor beta chain is a singleton in its sample. These data originate in a study of blood T cell repertoires in COVID-19. About the study: Sources were T cells, B-cell-depleted T cells, or PBMCs; the material itself was cDNA or gDNA.

This CDR3 comprises 14 residues. Germline-derived CDR1 and CDR2 are SGHKS and YYEKEE (reference sequence). The ends lost 0 bases at V and 6 bases at J; junction bases unmatched: 1. Clones were read by immunoSEQ multiplex PCR, and TCRdb kept only the in-frame ones, dropping some. This sample has roughly 70,000 clones, with just under 90% found just once. The rearrangement joins TRBV5-5 to TRBJ2-7; 12 bases are shared with TRBD2. This sequence originates from a woman of 80 years or more with active COVID-19. The specimen sequenced was peripheral blood. CDR3 nucleotide sequence: TGTGCCAGCAGCTTGGGACTAGCGGGAGTCGAGCAGTACTTC. Translation gives CASSLGLAGVEQYF.